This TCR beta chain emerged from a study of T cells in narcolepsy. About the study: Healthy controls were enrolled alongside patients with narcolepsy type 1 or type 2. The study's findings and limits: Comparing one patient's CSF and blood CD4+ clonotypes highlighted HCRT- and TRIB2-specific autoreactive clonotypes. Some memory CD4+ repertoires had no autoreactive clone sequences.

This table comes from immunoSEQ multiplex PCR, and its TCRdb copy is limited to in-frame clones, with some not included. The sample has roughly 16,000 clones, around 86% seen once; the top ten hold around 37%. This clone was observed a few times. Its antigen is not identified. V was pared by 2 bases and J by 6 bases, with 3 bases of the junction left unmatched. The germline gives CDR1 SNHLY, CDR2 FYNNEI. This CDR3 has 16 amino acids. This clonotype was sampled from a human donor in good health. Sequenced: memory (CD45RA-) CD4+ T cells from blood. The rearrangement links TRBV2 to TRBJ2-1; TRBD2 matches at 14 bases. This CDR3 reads CASSERGLAGVNEQFF. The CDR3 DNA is TGTGCCAGCAGTGAAAGGGGACTAGCGGGAGTCAATGAGCAGTTCTTC.